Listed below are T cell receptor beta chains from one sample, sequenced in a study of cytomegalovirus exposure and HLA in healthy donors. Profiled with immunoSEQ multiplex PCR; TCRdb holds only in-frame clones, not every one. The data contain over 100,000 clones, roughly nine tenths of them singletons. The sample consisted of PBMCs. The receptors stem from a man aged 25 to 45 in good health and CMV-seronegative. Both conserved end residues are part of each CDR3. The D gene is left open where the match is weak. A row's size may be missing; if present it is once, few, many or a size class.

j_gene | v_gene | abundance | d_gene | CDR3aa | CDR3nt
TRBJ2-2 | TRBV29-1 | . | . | CSVRRSNTGELFF | TGCAGCGTTCGTCGGTCGAACACCGGGGAGCTGTTTTTT
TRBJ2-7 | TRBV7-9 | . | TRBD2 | CASSPGLALGEQYF | TGTGCCAGCAGCCCGGGACTAGCGCTGGGGGAGCAGTACTTC
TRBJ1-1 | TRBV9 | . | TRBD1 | CASSAGTGALRYTEAFF | TGTGCCAGCAGCGCCGGGACAGGGGCTTTGAGGTACACTGAAGCTTTCTTT
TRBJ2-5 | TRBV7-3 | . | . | CASSFHGGPPETQYF | TGTGCCAGCAGCTTCCACGGGGGGCCCCCAGAGACCCAGTACTTC
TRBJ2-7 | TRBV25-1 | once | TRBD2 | CASLLAGASEQYF | TGTGCCAGCTTACTAGCGGGGGCGAGTGAGCAGTACTTC
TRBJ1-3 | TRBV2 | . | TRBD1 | CAGGGPGNTIYF | TGTGCCGGAGGGGGCCCTGGAAACACCATATATTTT
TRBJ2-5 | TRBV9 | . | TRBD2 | CASSAGGQETQYF | TGTGCCAGCAGCGCGGGGGGCCAAGAGACCCAGTACTTC
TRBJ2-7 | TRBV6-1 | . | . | CASRDYEQYF | TGTGCCAGTCGGGACTACGAGCAGTACTTC
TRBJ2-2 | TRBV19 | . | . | CASSIGGTFTGELFF | TGTGCCAGTAGTATTGGAGGGACCTTCACCGGGGAGCTGTTTTTT
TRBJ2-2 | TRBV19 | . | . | CASKGDKDVGELFF | TGTGCCAGTAAGGGGGACAAAGATGTCGGGGAGCTGTTTTTT
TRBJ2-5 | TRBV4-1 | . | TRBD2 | CASSQDLVAGGIRETQYF | TGCGCCAGCAGCCAAGATCTCGTAGCGGGGGGGATCCGGGAGACCCAGTACTTC
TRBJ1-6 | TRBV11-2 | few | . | CASSFDNPNSPLHF | TGTGCCAGCAGCTTCGACAATCCAAATTCACCCCTCCACTTT
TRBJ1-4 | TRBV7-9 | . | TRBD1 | CASSSNRDRGLEKLFF | TGTGCCAGCAGCTCAAACCGGGACAGGGGGCTTGAAAAACTGTTTTTT
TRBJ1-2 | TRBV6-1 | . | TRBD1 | CASSETLGQGAGGYTF | TGTGCCAGCAGTGAAACCTTAGGACAGGGGGCAGGTGGCTACACCTTC
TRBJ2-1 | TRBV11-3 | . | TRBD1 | CASSLTGGVEQFF | TGTGCCAGCAGCCTAACAGGGGGAGTTGAGCAGTTCTTC
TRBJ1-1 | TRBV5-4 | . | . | CASSSTGVITRANTEAFF | TGTGCCAGCAGTTCTACGGGGGTGATTACTCGGGCAAACACTGAAGCTTTCTTT
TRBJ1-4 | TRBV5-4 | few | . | CASSRVGGRGEKLFF | TGTGCCAGCAGCCGAGTCGGAGGGAGAGGTGAAAAACTGTTTTTT
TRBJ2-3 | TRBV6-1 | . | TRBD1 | CASSLDRAYTDTQYF | TGTGCCAGCAGTCTGGACAGGGCTTACACAGATACGCAGTATTTT
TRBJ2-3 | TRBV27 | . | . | CATADRGGSDTQYF | TGTGCCACCGCCGATAGGGGGGGCTCAGATACGCAGTATTTT
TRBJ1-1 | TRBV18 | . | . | CASSPGAATEAFF | TGTGCCAGCTCACCGGGGGCGGCCACTGAAGCTTTCTTT
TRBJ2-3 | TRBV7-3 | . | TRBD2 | CASSPMRGAARTDTQYF | TGTGCCAGCAGCCCAATGCGGGGGGCGGCCCGCACAGATACGCAGTATTTT
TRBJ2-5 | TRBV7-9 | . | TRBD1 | CASSSQQGSGETQYF | TGTGCCAGCAGCTCACAACAGGGGTCCGGAGAGACCCAGTACTTC
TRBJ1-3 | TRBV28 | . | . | CASGTWGETGAWSTIYF | TGTGCCAGCGGGACCTGGGGAGAGACAGGCGCCTGGAGCACCATATATTTT
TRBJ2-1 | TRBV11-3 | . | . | CASSLMGANYNEQFF | TGTGCCAGCAGCTTAATGGGCGCCAACTACAATGAGCAGTTCTTC
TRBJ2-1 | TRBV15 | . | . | CATSSTGPTNEQFF | TGTGCCACCAGCAGTACAGGACCGACAAATGAGCAGTTCTTC
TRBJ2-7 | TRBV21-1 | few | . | CASSKRAGSYEQYF | TGTGCCAGCAGCAAAAGGGCGGGCTCCTACGAGCAGTACTTC
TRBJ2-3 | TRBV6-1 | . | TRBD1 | CASSGTGSTQYF | TGTGCCAGCAGCGGGACAGGCAGTACGCAGTATTTT
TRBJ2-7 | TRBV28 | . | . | CASSPQRELGEQYF | TGTGCCAGCAGTCCCCAAAGGGAGTTGGGGGAGCAGTACTTC
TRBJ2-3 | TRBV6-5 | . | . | CASSYVQNTDTQYF | TGTGCCAGCAGTTATGTCCAGAACACAGATACGCAGTATTTT
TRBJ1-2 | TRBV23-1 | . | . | CASTQWGGSYGYTF | TGCGCCAGCACCCAATGGGGCGGCAGCTATGGCTACACCTTC
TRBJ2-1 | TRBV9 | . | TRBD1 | CASSRNKHGRQGPYNEQFF | TGTGCCAGCAGCAGAAACAAGCACGGCCGACAGGGTCCCTACAATGAGCAGTTCTTC
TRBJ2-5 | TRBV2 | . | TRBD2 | CASRSLAGDRETQYF | TGTGCCAGCAGGTCGCTAGCGGGGGACCGGGAGACCCAGTACTTC
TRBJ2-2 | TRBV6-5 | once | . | CASSYVQGQRTGELFF | TGTGCCAGCAGTTACGTACAGGGTCAGAGGACCGGGGAGCTGTTTTTT
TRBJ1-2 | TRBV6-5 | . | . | CASSGDRRGYTF | TGTGCCAGCAGTGGAGACAGGAGGGGCTACACCTTC
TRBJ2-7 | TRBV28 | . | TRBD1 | CASSLTGQNYEQYF | TGTGCCAGCAGTCTTACGGGACAGAATTACGAGCAGTACTTC
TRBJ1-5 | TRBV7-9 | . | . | CASSFPDQPQHF | TGTGCCAGCAGCTTCCCCGATCAGCCCCAGCATTTT
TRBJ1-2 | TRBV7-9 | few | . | CASSLLMRQRKSYGYTF | TGTGCCAGCAGCTTATTAATGAGACAGCGAAAGAGCTACGGCTACACCTTC
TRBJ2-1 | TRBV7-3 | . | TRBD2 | CASSLTSVAGKHEQFF | TGTGCCAGCAGCTTAACGTCGGTAGCGGGGAAACATGAGCAGTTCTTC
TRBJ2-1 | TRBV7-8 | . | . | CASSLEAGILSVSFF | TGTGCCAGCAGCTTAGAGGCAGGTATTCTTTCTGTATCCTTCTTC
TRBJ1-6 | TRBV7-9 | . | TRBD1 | CASSQDRDNSPLHF | TGTGCCAGCAGTCAAGACAGGGATAATTCACCCCTCCACTTT
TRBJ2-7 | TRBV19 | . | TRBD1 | CASAIGDRDYEQYF | TGTGCCAGCGCAATCGGGGACAGGGACTACGAGCAGTACTTC
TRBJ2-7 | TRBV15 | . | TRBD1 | CATSSVGQGTYEQYF | TGTGCCACCAGCAGTGTCGGACAGGGTACCTACGAGCAGTACTTC
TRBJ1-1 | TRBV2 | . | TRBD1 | CAIEAGTGALNTEAFF | TGTGCCATTGAGGCCGGGACAGGAGCCCTGAACACTGAAGCTTTCTTT
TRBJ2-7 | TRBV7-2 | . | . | CASSLGTLIISPSYEQYF | TGTGCCAGCAGCCTCGGGACACTGATTATTAGCCCCTCTTACGAGCAGTACTTC
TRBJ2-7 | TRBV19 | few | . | CASSTQTSAYEQYF | TGTGCCAGTAGTACCCAGACCAGCGCCTACGAGCAGTACTTC
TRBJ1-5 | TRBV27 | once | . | CASSSSDKLTQPQHF | TGTGCCAGCAGTTCATCCGACAAGTTGACTCAGCCCCAGCATTTT
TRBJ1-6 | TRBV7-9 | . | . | CASSLVGVDSPLHF | TGTGCCAGCAGCTTAGTAGGGGTTGATTCACCCCTCCACTTT
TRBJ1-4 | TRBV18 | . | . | CASSPRQTNEKLFF | TGTGCCAGCTCACCACGGCAAACGAATGAAAAACTGTTTTTT